This T cell receptor beta chain was profiled in a study of T cells after yellow fever vaccination. Study-level background: In the case of low-cell-number fractions, SMART-Seq v4 Ultra Low Input was used for preparation.

The CDR3 runs 18 residues. With 1 base removed from V and 3 bases from J, the gap between germline ends came to 22 bases. Germline-derived CDR1 and CDR2 are KGHSH and LQKENI. This clonotype was picked up a small number of times. No antigen is known for it. Whole-study results and caveats: Just a small share of clonotypes turned up in the CD4 compartment as well as the CD8 compartment.

The authors made TCR cDNA by 5'RACE template switching, adding a universal primer site and UMIs. TCRdb called the 5' RACE reads again in MiXCR, with one record for every CDR3 protein. The repertoire holds roughly 240,000 distinct CDR3 sequences, with more than 6.5% as singletons. This chain links TRBV18 with TRBJ2-7; a weak D match, TRBD1 (6 bases). This clonotype was obtained from a man between 25 and 39 years old who received the YFV17D yellow fever vaccine. The sample in question was CD4+ T cells sorted from PBMCs, obtained on the day of the yellow fever booster vaccination. Written as DNA, the CDR3 is TGTGCCAGCTCACCACGCAAAAACGTCGACAGGCTAAACTACGAGCAGTACTTC. Translating gives CASSPRKNVDRLNYEQYF.